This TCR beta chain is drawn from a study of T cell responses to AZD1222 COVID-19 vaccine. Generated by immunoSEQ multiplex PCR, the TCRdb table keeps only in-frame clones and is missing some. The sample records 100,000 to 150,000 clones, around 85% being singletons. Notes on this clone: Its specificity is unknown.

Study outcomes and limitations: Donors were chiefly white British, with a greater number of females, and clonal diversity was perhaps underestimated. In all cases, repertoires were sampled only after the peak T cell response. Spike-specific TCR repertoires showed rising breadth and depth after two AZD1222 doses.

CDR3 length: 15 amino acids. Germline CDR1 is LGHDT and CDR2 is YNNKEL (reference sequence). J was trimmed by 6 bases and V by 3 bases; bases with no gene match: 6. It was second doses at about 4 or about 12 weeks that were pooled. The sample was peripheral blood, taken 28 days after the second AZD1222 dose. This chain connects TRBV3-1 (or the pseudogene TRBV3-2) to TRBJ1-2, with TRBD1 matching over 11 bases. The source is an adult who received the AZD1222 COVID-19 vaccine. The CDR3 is CASSQGDRGMNGYTF. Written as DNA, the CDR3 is TGTGCCAGCAGCCAGGGGGACAGGGGGATGAATGGCTACACCTTC.